The 31 T cell receptor beta chains reported below all come from one sample, sequenced in a study of blood T cell repertoires in COVID-19. Measured with immunoSEQ multiplex PCR; TCRdb has only the in-frame clones, and not every one. The table includes 65,000 to 85,000 clones, 85% to 90% detected once. Sequenced: peripheral blood. Every receptor here comes from a man aged 50 or older with active COVID-19.

This chain links TRBV7-8 with TRBJ2-7; no firm D call. CDR3 length: 14 residues. Per the germline V gene, CDR1 is SGHVS and CDR2 is FQNEAQ. Trimming took 5 bases from V and 7 from J, leaving 18 bases between them. The CDR3 region is CASSPRWALLEQYF. CDR3 bases: TGTGCCAGCAGCCCTCGCTGGGCGCTCTTAGAGCAGTACTTC.

This clone was observed once. This chain uses TRBV5-1 with TRBJ1-2; TRBD1 matches at 7 bases. V shed 5 bases, J shed 4 bases, and the junction held 8 bases outside the gene matches. The germline CDR1 and CDR2 sequences are SGHRS and YFSETQ. The CDR3 extends over 14 amino acids. CDR3 in amino acids: CASSLAPGGYGYTF. The CDR3 DNA follows: TGCGCCAGCAGTCTCGCCCCAGGGGGCTATGGCTACACCTTC.

The V gene is TRBV18, the J gene TRBJ2-7, with TRBD2 matching 7 bases. The V and J ends lost 6 bases and 0 bases, in that order; junction bases with no gene match: 14. The CDR3 runs to 17 residues. CDR1 is KGHSH, CDR2 LQKENI, per germline. This CDR3 is CASSRRGDRLPSYEQYF. CDR3 nucleotides: TGTGCCAGCTCCCGTCGGGGGGACCGCTTACCCTCCTACGAGCAGTACTTC.

This chain joins TRBV5-1 and TRBJ1-1; a weak D match, TRBD1 (5 bases). The V gene lost 4 bases and the J gene lost 0 bases, with 10 bases spanning the gap. The CDR3 is 14 amino acids. Germline-derived CDR1 and CDR2 are SGHRS and YFSETQ. CDR3 protein: CASSGAQMNTEAFF. CDR3 DNA sequence: TGCGCCAGCAGCGGGGCACAGATGAACACTGAAGCTTTCTTT.

The rearrangement links TRBV18 to TRBJ1-4; the D is unclear. Per the germline V gene, CDR1 is KGHSH and CDR2 is LQKENI. The CDR3 spans 16 residues. Deletions cut 3 bases from V and 1 base from J, with 12 bases between. CDR3 DNA sequence: TGTGCCAGCTCACCGACCAGAGGAGGAACTAATGAAAAACTGTTTTTT. It encodes CASSPTRGGTNEKLFF.

This clone has a single count. The rearrangement links TRBV14 to TRBJ2-1; D gene ambiguous. Per germline, CDR1 SGHDN and CDR2 FVKESK. Trimming removed 0 bases at V and 10 bases at J, with 10 bases between. This CDR3 is 13 amino acids long. As DNA, the CDR3 is TGTGCCAGCAGCCAAGAATTAGCTGGCGAGCAGTTCTTC. Its translation is CASSQELAGEQFF.

This clone has a single count. The chain is built from TRBV5-5 and TRBJ2-5; TRBD2 aligns across 11 bases. Germline V gene data show CDR1 as SGHKS and CDR2 as YYEKEE (reference sequence). This CDR3 contains 14 residues. V was clipped by 5 bases and J by 4 bases; unmatched bases: 4. The CDR3 sequence: CASSSGGAPETQYF. CDR3 nucleotide sequence: TGTGCCAGCAGTAGCGGGGGGGCCCCAGAGACCCAGTACTTC.

The V gene is TRBV7-9, the J gene TRBJ1-2, with D perhaps matching TRBD1 (6 bases). In germline, CDR1 is SEHNR, CDR2 FQNEAQ (reference sequence). The CDR3 extends over 14 amino acids. Trimming took 3 bases from V and 0 from J, leaving 8 bases between them. CDR3 sequence (DNA): TGTGCCAGCAGCTTTGGACAGACTAACTATGGCTACACCTTC. Translated, it gives CASSFGQTNYGYTF.

The CDR3 sequence: CASRLASEQFF. The CDR3, as DNA: TGTGCCTCCAGGTTGGCGTCTGAGCAGTTCTTC. J is TRBJ2-1 and V is TRBV7-2; no reliable D call. This CDR3 spans 11 amino acids. Trimming stripped 11 bases from V and 9 bases from J, with 14 bases between. Germline CDR1 SGHTA, CDR2 FQGNSA.

This chain links TRBV11-2 with TRBJ1-1; tentatively, D is TRBD1 (5 bases). With 3 bases removed from V and 1 base from J, the gap between germline ends came to 9 bases. CDR3 length equals 14 residues. Looked up from germline, CDR1 is SGHAT and CDR2 is FQNNGV. For the CDR3, the DNA is TGTGCCAGCAGCTTTGAGGACACGAACACTGAAGCTTTCTTT. Translation gives CASSFEDTNTEAFF.

For the CDR3, the DNA is TGCGCCAGCAGCCAAGAACCCCCGGCTGCAGGGGCTGGGAATTCACCCCTCCACTTT. This translates into CASSQEPPAAGAGNSPLHF. This chain links TRBV4-1 with TRBJ1-6; a possible D gene is TRBD1 (6 bases). CDR3 length: 19 residues. Germline values: CDR1 MGHRA, CDR2 YSYEKL. Trimming took 0 bases from V and 7 from J, leaving 22 bases between them.

The chain carries TRBV15 and TRBJ2-3; 11 bases align to TRBD2. The CDR3 is 17 residues long. The V gene end was trimmed by 3 bases and the J gene end by 4 bases; junction bases not matched to a gene: 9. Germline CDR1 is LNHNV and CDR2 is YYDKDF (reference sequence). The CDR3 here is CATSRGVAGGLADTQYF. The CDR3 DNA follows: TGTGCCACCAGCAGGGGCGTAGCGGGGGGGCTGGCAGATACGCAGTATTTT.

This chain links TRBV9 with TRBJ2-2; TRBD2 agrees at 8 bases. Trimming removed 5 bases from V and 0 bases from J; junction bases left unmatched: 9. CDR1 and CDR2 from the germline V gene are SGDLS and YYNGEE. CDR3 length: 17 amino acids. The CDR3 coding sequence is TGTGCCAGCAGTTCCGGCGGGGGGCGGACGAACACCGGGGAGCTGTTTTTT. Protein: CASSSGGGRTNTGELFF.

V and J are TRBV7-2 and TRBJ2-1; 9 bases align to TRBD1. The CDR3 length is 14 residues. CDR1 and CDR2 from the germline V gene are SGHTA and FQGNSA. The V gene end was trimmed by 1 base and the J gene end by 9 bases; junction bases not matched to a gene: 4. Here the CDR3 reads CASSLGTGESEQFF. DNA for the CDR3: TGTGCCAGCAGCTTAGGGACAGGGGAAAGTGAGCAGTTCTTC. Drawing the rest from reference TRBV7-2 and TRBJ2-1, the complete variable domain is GAGVSQSPSNKVTEKGKDVELRCDPISGHTALYWYRQSLGQGLEFLIYFQGNSAPDKSGLPSDRFSAERTGGSVSTLTIQRTQQEDSAVYLCASSLGTGESEQFFGPGTRLTVL.

The gene calls are TRBV7-8 and TRBJ1-1; TRBD1 is a possible D gene (6 bases). V lost 5 bases and J lost 0, with 19 bases in between. Germline V gives CDR1 SGHVS, CDR2 FQNEAQ. CDR3 length: 17 amino acids. This CDR3 is CASSPLGGVGMNTEAFF. In nucleotides, the CDR3 is TGTGCCAGCAGCCCTTTAGGGGGGGTGGGCATGAACACTGAAGCTTTCTTT.

V and J are TRBV12-3 or TRBV12-4 and TRBJ1-4; D is perhaps TRBD1 (6 bases). The CDR3 contains 13 residues. V was shortened by 8 bases and J by 7 bases, with 14 bases between the two germline ends. CDR3 sequence (DNA): TGTGCCAGCGGGAACAGGGAACGTGAAAAACTGTTTTTT. As protein: CASGNREREKLFF.

This rearrangement joins TRBV5-1 to TRBJ1-2; the match to TRBD1 covers 11 bases. Germline values: CDR1 SGHRS, CDR2 YFSETQ. The CDR3 extends over 15 amino acids. V shed 4 bases, J shed 6 bases, and the junction held 8 bases outside the gene matches. The CDR3 nucleotides read TGCGCCAGCAGCATATTACCGGGACAGGGGGATGGCTACACCTTC. Translation gives CASSILPGQGDGYTF.

The chain carries TRBV9 and TRBJ1-6; TRBD1 aligns across 10 bases. The CDR3 is 15 amino acids. From germline, CDR1 is SGDLS and CDR2 YYNGEE. Trimming at V came to 2 bases and at J to 4 bases, leaving 0 bases not matched to a gene. CDR3 loop: CASSVGQGYNSPLHF. For the CDR3, the DNA is TGTGCCAGCAGCGTGGGACAGGGGTATAATTCACCCCTCCACTTT.

The chain has TRBV7-8 and TRBJ1-4; D not certain. The CDR3 contains 16 residues. V lost 5 bases and J 0 bases, leaving 13 bases between the germline ends. Per the germline V gene, CDR1 is SGHVS and CDR2 is FQNEAQ. Here the CDR3 DNA reads TGTGCCAGCAGCGTACTAGGGTTTGCAACTAATGAAAAACTGTTTTTT. Its translation: CASSVLGFATNEKLFF.

V and J are TRBV25-1 and TRBJ2-5; TRBD1 might be the D (5 bases). The CDR3 sequence is 14 residues long. With 4 bases removed from V and 0 bases from J, the gap between germline ends came to 9 bases. Germline assignment: CDR1 MGHDK and CDR2 SYGVNS. The CDR3 reads CASSGQTYQETQYF. The CDR3 nucleotides are TGTGCCAGCAGTGGACAGACGTACCAAGAGACCCAGTACTTC. Using reference TRBV25-1 and TRBJ2-5 for the parts outside the CDR3, the full variable domain is EADIYQTPRYLVIGTGKKITLECSQTMGHDKMYWYQQDPGMELHLIHYSYGVNSTEKGDLSSESTVSRIRTEHFPLTLESARPSHTSQYLCASSGQTYQETQYFGPGTRLLVL.

The chain combines TRBV5-5 with TRBJ2-7; D is unclear. Germline V lookup: CDR1 SGHKS, CDR2 YYEKEE (reference sequence). V was cut by 5 bases and J by 7 bases, with 19 bases left in between. The CDR3 extends over 14 amino acids. DNA of the CDR3: TGTGCCAGCAGTCACCCCTATCGCGAGGTAGAGCAGTACTTC. Protein product: CASSHPYREVEQYF.

This clone was seen just once. This chain joins TRBV3-1 (or the pseudogene TRBV3-2) and TRBJ2-3; 8 bases match TRBD2. V dropped 2 bases and J dropped 0; count of bases not matched to a gene: 16. The V gene's germline CDR1 is LGHDT and CDR2 YNNKEL (reference sequence). The CDR3 spans 20 residues. The DNA for the CDR3 is TGTGCCAGCAGCCAATTAGACCTGGCGGGGGGCACAACTAGCACAGATACGCAGTATTTT. As protein: CASSQLDLAGGTTSTDTQYF.

The CDR3 here is CASSLSATTGTQYF. DNA for the CDR3: TGTGCCAGCAGCTTAAGTGCGACGACAGGGACCCAGTACTTC. The chain uses TRBV7-9 and TRBJ2-5; a possible D gene is TRBD1 (6 bases). CDR3 length: 14 residues. Germline CDR1 and CDR2: SEHNR and FQNEAQ (reference sequence). V lost 2 bases and J 7 bases, leaving 14 bases between the germline ends. The entire variable domain, with the rest obtained from reference TRBV7-9 and TRBJ2-5, is as follows: DTGVSQNPRHKITKRGQNVTFRCDPISEHNRLYWYRQTLGQGPEFLTYFQNEAQLEKSRLLSDRFSAERPKGSFSTLEIQRTEQGDSAMYLCASSLSATTGTQYFGPGTRLLVL.

V usage is TRBV2 and J usage is TRBJ1-2; 9 bases fit TRBD1. The trim removed 6 bases at V and 4 bases at J, leaving 6 bases unmatched. The CDR3 has 14 amino acids. Germline CDR1 reads SNHLY; CDR2 reads FYNNEI. The CDR3 reads CASSGTGSFYGYTF. CDR3 coding DNA: TGTGCCAGCAGCGGGACAGGGTCTTTCTATGGCTACACCTTC.

CDR3 amino acids: CASSLGQNEQYF. Here the CDR3 DNA reads TGCGCCAGCAGCTTGGGACAGAACGAGCAGTACTTC. V is TRBV5-1 and J is TRBJ2-7, with D possibly TRBD1 on 5 matching bases. The germline V gene encodes CDR1 SGHRS and CDR2 YFSETQ. The V and J ends lost 0 bases and 5 bases respectively, with 6 bases between them. This CDR3 region has 12 residues.

V and J are TRBV6-5 and TRBJ1-2; D is undetermined. CDR1 MNHEY and CDR2 SVGAGI come from the germline V gene. CDR3 size: 15 residues. Trimming took off 0 bases at V and 5 bases at J, with 13 bases between the two ends. CDR3 sequence (DNA): TGTGCCAGCAGTTACTCGGCCTCGGACTTTTATGGCTACACCTTC. Amino acids: CASSYSASDFYGYTF.

The V and J genes are TRBV5-1 and TRBJ2-6; D may be TRBD2 (5 bases). Germline assignment: CDR1 SGHRS and CDR2 YFSETQ. The CDR3 is 16 amino acids. Trimming removed 3 bases from V and 2 bases from J, with 12 bases in between. The CDR3 loop is CASSSILGPGANVLTF. CDR3 DNA sequence: TGCGCCAGCAGCTCTATACTAGGACCTGGGGCCAACGTCCTGACTTTC. Full variable domain (missing parts from reference TRBV5-1 and TRBJ2-6): KAGVTQTPRYLIKTRGQQVTLSCSPISGHRSVSWYQQTPGQGLQFLFEYFSETQRNKGNFPGRFSGRQFSNSRSEMNVSTLELGDSALYLCASSSILGPGANVLTFGAGSRLTVL.

This clone was observed a handful of times. The chain links TRBV7-9 to TRBJ1-3; D remains unclear. Trimming shortened V by 6 bases and J by 0 bases, and 9 bases separated the two germline ends. The CDR3 totals 14 residues. The germline V gene encodes CDR1 SEHNR and CDR2 FQNEAQ (reference sequence). CDR3 residues: CASRTPYSGNTIYF. The CDR3 nucleotides are TGTGCCAGCAGAACACCTTACTCTGGAAACACCATATATTTT.

The chain recombines TRBV28 with TRBJ2-7, with D hard to call. This CDR3 comprises 12 residues. The ends were cut back, 3 bases at V and 3 bases at J, with 6 bases in the middle. Germline V lookup: CDR1 MDHEN, CDR2 SYDVKM. The CDR3 DNA reads TGTGCCAGCAGTTTTCAGAACTACGAGCAGTACTTC. Its translation is CASSFQNYEQYF.

DNA of the CDR3: TGTGCCAGTAGTATCACAGCTGCTAATGAAAAACTGTTTTTT. Amino acid sequence: CASSITAANEKLFF. The V and J genes are TRBV19 and TRBJ1-4, with D uncertain. The CDR3 runs to 14 residues. Germline lookup yields CDR1 LNHDA and CDR2 SQIVND (reference sequence). V gave up 3 bases and J gave up 3 bases, with 8 bases separating them.

The chain's CDR3 is CASSLGGTGLDEQYF. CDR3 in DNA: TGTGCCAGCAGCTTGGGTGGGACAGGGCTCGACGAGCAGTACTTC. The chain employs TRBV5-5 and TRBJ2-7, with TRBD1 matching 9 bases. J gave up 5 bases and V 0 bases, and 6 bases lay outside the gene matches. CDR3 size: 15 residues. Germline V lookup: CDR1 SGHKS, CDR2 YYEKEE (reference sequence).